The rows below give T cell receptor beta chains drawn from one sample of a study of T cells after yellow fever vaccination. TCRdb called the 5' RACE reads again in MiXCR, with one record for every CDR3 protein. In the table there are about 99,000 distinct CDR3 sequences, roughly 6% of which are singletons. Specimen: CD8+ T cells sorted from PBMCs, collected 10 days after the yellow fever booster vaccination. These receptors came from a man aged 18 to 29 who received the YFV17D yellow fever vaccine. Both conserved end residues are part of each CDR3. The D gene is left open where the match is weak. A row's size may be missing; if present it is once, few, many or a size class.

TRBD1	TRBV2	15	few	TRBJ1-5	CASSPGTVSNQPQHF	TGTGCCAGCAGCCCCGGGACAGTTAGCAATCAGCCCCAGCATTTT
-	TRBV14	15	few	TRBJ2-1	CASSHAGGGYNEQFF	TGTGCCAGCAGCCACGCTGGGGGCGGCTACAATGAGCAGTTCTTC
TRBD1	TRBV5-4	14	-	TRBJ2-2	CASSQQGAAGELFF	TGTGCCAGCAGCCAACAGGGGGCCGCCGGGGAGCTGTTTTTT
TRBD1	TRBV4-3	15	-	TRBJ1-1	CASSSRLGAGGLSFF	TGCGCCAGCAGCTCTCGCCTAGGGGCAGGGGGCTTGTCTTTCTTT
TRBD2	TRBV6-5	15	many	TRBJ2-1	CASSSTSGGPNEQFF	TGTGCCAGCAGTTCGACTAGCGGGGGGCCGAATGAGCAGTTCTTC
-	TRBV7-9	15	many	TRBJ2-5	CASILTRDGQETQYF	TGTGCCAGCATCTTAACCCGGGACGGGCAAGAGACCCAGTACTTC
-	TRBV24-1	16	-	TRBJ2-3	CATSDFQGGPTDTQYF	TGTGCCACCAGTGATTTCCAGGGGGGGCCCACAGATACGCAGTATTTT
TRBD1	TRBV24-1	21	few	TRBJ2-7	CAAGEGTGRVRQVKSSYEQYF	TGTGCCGCCGGAGAGGGGACAGGGCGCGTTCGCCAAGTTAAGAGCTCCTACGAGCAGTACTTC
TRBD2	TRBV7-9	17	-	TRBJ2-1	CASSLYSGGYSYNEQFF	TGTGCCAGCAGCTTATATAGCGGGGGGTACTCCTACAATGAGCAGTTCTTC
TRBD1	TRBV6-2/TRBV6-3	18	few	TRBJ2-3	CASSYSPTDRGNTDTQYF	TGTGCCAGCAGTTACTCGCCCACGGACAGGGGAAACACAGATACGCAGTATTTT
-	TRBV29-1	13	many	TRBJ1-1	CSVVQPLNTEAFF	TGCAGCGTTGTACAGCCATTGAACACTGAAGCTTTCTTT
-	TRBV6-5	15	-	TRBJ1-1	CASSYSLTGNTEAFF	TGTGCCAGCAGTTACTCGTTGACAGGGAACACTGAAGCTTTCTTT
-	TRBV6-2/TRBV6-3	15	-	TRBJ1-6	CASSLAGLGNSPLHF	TGTGCCAGCAGCCTGGCCGGTCTCGGGAATTCACCCCTCCACTTT
-	TRBV5-4	15	few	TRBJ1-2	CASSLFWGGVYGYTF	TGTGCCAGCAGCTTGTTCTGGGGAGGGGTCTATGGCTACACCTTC
TRBD2	TRBV5-1	15	-	TRBJ2-3	CASSISGGASDTQYF	TGCGCCAGCAGTATTAGCGGGGGGGCCTCTGATACGCAGTATTTT
-	TRBV5-1	15	few	TRBJ2-2	CASSGGTELTGELFF	TGCGCCAGCAGCGGCGGGACAGAGCTAACCGGGGAGCTGTTTTTT
-	TRBV7-9	14	-	TRBJ1-5	CASSPVYSNQPQHF	TGTGCCAGCAGCCCAGTTTATAGCAATCAGCCCCAGCATTTT
-	TRBV29-1	12	-	TRBJ2-7	CSVEAIRGEQYF	TGCAGCGTTGAGGCGATCAGGGGCGAGCAGTACTTC
-	TRBV12-3/TRBV12-4	14	few	TRBJ1-4	CASSLAQGNEKLFF	TGTGCCAGCAGTTTGGCACAAGGAAATGAAAAACTGTTTTTT
-	TRBV27	14	few	TRBJ2-5	CASSLSEPQETQYF	TGTGCCAGCAGTTTATCAGAACCCCAAGAGACCCAGTACTTC
-	TRBV6-5	15	few	TRBJ1-5	CASSYDGSTNQPQHF	TGTGCCAGCAGTTATGATGGTTCCACGAATCAGCCCCAGCATTTT
-	TRBV15	16	few	TRBJ1-4	CATSRGSADSNEKLFF	TGTGCCACCAGCAGAGGTTCCGCGGACTCTAATGAAAAACTGTTTTTT
-	TRBV29-1	12	-	TRBJ1-5	CSVEVGNQPQHF	TGCAGCGTTGAGGTGGGGAATCAGCCCCAGCATTTT
-	TRBV6-2/TRBV6-3	13	few	TRBJ2-5	CASGISNQETQYF	TGTGCCAGCGGAATCAGTAACCAAGAGACCCAGTACTTC
TRBD1	TRBV20-1	17	-	TRBJ1-5	CSARESWRQGLNQPQHF	TGCAGTGCTAGAGAGTCTTGGAGACAGGGGCTCAATCAGCCCCAGCATTTT
-	TRBV6-5	14	-	TRBJ1-2	CASRSGRSGYGYTF	TGTGCCAGCAGGTCGGGACGGAGCGGCTATGGCTACACCTTC